This TCR beta chain was identified during a study of cytomegalovirus exposure and HLA in healthy donors. The CDR3 extends over 13 amino acids. V was shortened by 2 bases and J by 5 bases, with 12 bases between the two germline ends. Germline loops: CDR1 GTSNPN, CDR2 SVGIG (reference sequence). PCR was performed using 60 Vbeta and 13 Jbeta primers. Using immunoSEQ multiplex PCR, the repertoire was profiled, and TCRdb retains in-frame clones only, with some absent. Of more than 85,000 clones detected, around 88% appear once; the ten largest clones hold about 1.8%. The sample taken for sequencing was PBMCs. The chain carries TRBV30 and TRBJ1-2; D uncertain. The origin of this receptor is a man aged 40-49 years in good health and CMV-seronegative. CDR3 amino acids: CAWSPGVTYGYTF. CDR3 DNA sequence: TGTGCCTGGAGTCCCGGGGTTACTTATGGCTACACCTTC.